This T cell receptor beta chain was obtained from a study of blood T cell repertoires in COVID-19. Sequencing used immunoSEQ multiplex PCR; TCRdb keeps in-frame clones, though not all of them. The sample yields over 250,000 clones, around 87% seen once. V dropped 0 bases and J dropped 15; count of bases not matched to a gene: 7. The CDR3 covers 13 residues. Germline CDR1 and CDR2: MNHEY and SMNVEV (reference sequence). The sample taken for sequencing was PBMCs or T cells enriched from blood (not recorded which). The J gene is TRBJ2-1, the V gene TRBV27; the match to TRBD2 covers 8 bases. This clonotype was sampled from a woman in her 30s who had recovered from COVID-19. CDR3 amino acids: CASSLSSRGGSFF. CDR3 nucleotide sequence: TGTGCCAGCAGTTTATCGTCTCGGGGGGGCTCGTTCTTC.